What follows is one TCR beta chain and its context. This CDR3 region has 15 residues. The ends were cut back, 3 bases at V and 0 bases at J, with 11 bases in the middle. The germline V gene encodes CDR1 LNHDA and CDR2 SQIVND (reference sequence). The data belong to a study of cytomegalovirus exposure and HLA in healthy donors. The study ran its PCR with 60 Vbeta and 13 Jbeta primers. Original processing methods: Unique TCR beta chains totaled roughly 81 million in a later count, with 8.5 million to 12 million of them shared. Sequencing was performed with immunoSEQ multiplex PCR; in TCRdb, only in-frame clones are kept and a portion is missing. Clone size and the V and J calls come from that table; the DNA yielded D and trimming. The repertoire includes 180,000 or so clones, roughly 77% of them detected once, and 1.5% to 2% sits in the top ten.

The rearrangement uses TRBV19 and TRBJ1-1; D remains unclear. The source of this sequence is a woman in her thirties in good health and CMV-seronegative. Sequencing used PBMCs. The chain's CDR3 is CASSMAPGLNTEAFF. In nucleotides, the CDR3 is TGTGCCAGTAGTATGGCCCCGGGGTTGAACACTGAAGCTTTCTTT.